The next 21 T cell receptor beta chains were all read from a single sample in a study of blood T cell repertoires in COVID-19. Using immunoSEQ multiplex PCR, the repertoire was profiled, and TCRdb retains in-frame clones only, with some absent. The sample contains around 360,000 clones, around 87% of which appear only once. The sequenced sample consisted of peripheral blood. Source of these receptors: a woman aged 25 to 39 with COVID-19, enrolled during active disease.

This chain links TRBV25-1 with TRBJ1-2; TRBD1 aligns across 7 bases. Germline values: CDR1 MGHDK, CDR2 SYGVNS. This CDR3 has 11 residues. V shed 3 bases, J shed 9 bases, and the junction held 1 base outside the gene matches. In nucleotides, the CDR3 is TGTGCCAGCAGTGAGGGACAGCGCTACACCTTC. Translated: CASSEGQRYTF.

As DNA, the CDR3 is TGTGCCACCAGCAGAGATGGGAACAGGGACCCGAGGAGGGAGACCCAGTACTTC. It specifies CATSRDGNRDPRRETQYF. The chain joins TRBV15 to TRBJ2-5; D is possibly TRBD1 (6 bases). V was shortened by 0 bases and J by 5 bases, with 22 bases between the two germline ends. The CDR3 spans 18 residues. Germline V CDR1 and CDR2: LNHNV, YYDKDF (reference sequence).

DNA for the CDR3: TGTGCCAGCAGTTACGAGGTTCGGGGGGAGACCCAGTACTTC. As protein: CASSYEVRGETQYF. This chain links TRBV6-2 or TRBV6-3 with TRBJ2-5; possible D gene TRBD2, 6 bases. V lost 2 bases and J 5 bases, leaving 12 bases between the germline ends. The CDR3 length is 14 residues. Germline V CDR1 and CDR2: MNHEY, SVGEGT.

The rearrangement uses TRBV7-2 and TRBJ1-5; 7 nucleotides match TRBD1. Losses at the gene ends were 4 bases for V and 10 bases for J; bases not matched to a gene: 1. Germline V CDR1 and CDR2: SGHTA, FQGNSA. This CDR3 comprises 11 residues. The CDR3 DNA follows: TGTGCCAGCAGCTCAGGGGGTCCCCAGCATTTT. Its translation: CASSSGGPQHF.

In this sample, this clone turned up a few times. V gene TRBV29-1 combines with J gene TRBJ2-3, with 13 bases matching TRBD2. V was clipped by 6 bases and J by 11 bases; unmatched bases: 14. From germline, CDR1 is SQVTM and CDR2 ANQGSEA. This CDR3 spans 15 amino acids. Here the CDR3 reads CSVAGVGLAGWQQYF. The CDR3 DNA sequence: TGCAGCGTCGCGGGGGTGGGACTAGCGGGGTGGCAGCAGTATTTT.

This clone was seen a few times. The chain links TRBV11-2 to TRBJ2-4; tentative D call: TRBD1 (8 bases). The CDR3 runs to 14 residues. The V gene's germline CDR1 is SGHAT and CDR2 FQNNGV. The germline V and J ends were trimmed by 6 bases and 7 bases, with 16 bases remaining between them. This chain's CDR3 is CASSHRGRDNIQYF. The CDR3 DNA is TGTGCCAGCAGTCACAGGGGGAGGGACAACATTCAGTACTTC.

The chain couples TRBV7-9 to TRBJ2-7; D remains ambiguous. The CDR3 runs to 17 residues. V dropped 5 bases and J dropped 4 bases, with 24 bases sitting between them. CDR1 is SEHNR, CDR2 FQNEAQ, per germline (reference sequence). The CDR3 DNA is TGTGCCAGCAGCGCGACGATTCCGGGTCCCTCCGGGTACGAGCAGTACTTC. Translating gives CASSATIPGPSGYEQYF.

The chain has TRBV6-5 and TRBJ2-1; 12 bases agree with TRBD2. With 8 bases clipped from V and 9 bases from J, the junction kept 8 bases outside the gene matches. Germline V CDR1 and CDR2: MNHEY, SVGAGI. The CDR3 totals 14 residues. DNA of the CDR3: TGTGCCAGCTTGGCTAGCGGGAGGGCCGGTGAGCAGTTCTTC. Residues: CASLASGRAGEQFF.

The J gene is TRBJ2-2, the V gene TRBV27; 13 bases map to TRBD2. The V segment lost 5 bases and the J segment 5 bases; nucleotides outside the gene matches: 2. Looked up from germline, CDR1 is MNHEY and CDR2 is SMNVEV (reference sequence). CDR3 length equals 15 residues. The CDR3 protein is CASSRTSGRTGELFF. For the CDR3, the DNA is TGTGCCAGCAGTAGGACTAGCGGGAGAACCGGGGAGCTGTTTTTT.

The CDR3 DNA follows: TGCGCCAGCAGAACAGGGCCTAGCACAGATACGCAGTATTTT. Translating gives CASRTGPSTDTQYF. J is TRBJ2-3 and V is TRBV5-1, with a possible D match to TRBD1 (6 bases). Trimming stripped 5 bases from V and 0 bases from J, with 10 bases between. The CDR3 has 14 residues. In germline, CDR1 is SGHRS, CDR2 YFSETQ.

This chain joins TRBV6-2 or TRBV6-3 and TRBJ2-6; D gene ambiguous. The CDR3 length is 14 residues. V was cut by 6 bases and J by 0 bases, with 6 bases left in between. Germline values: CDR1 MNHEY, CDR2 SVGEGT. The CDR3 protein is CASSPVSGANVLTF. CDR3 nucleotides: TGTGCCAGCAGCCCCGTCTCTGGGGCCAACGTCCTGACTTTC.

J is TRBJ1-1 and V is TRBV4-2; D remains ambiguous. CDR1 and CDR2 (germline): LGHNA, YNFKEQ. Trimming pared 0 bases from V and 10 bases from J, leaving 9 bases between. The CDR3 loop spans 12 amino acids. CDR3 nucleotide sequence: TGTGCCAGCAGCCAAGATGCAAGCTCAGCTTTCTTT. Protein: CASSQDASSAFF.

This chain links TRBV19 with TRBJ2-5; 12 bases map to TRBD2. The ends lost 5 bases at V and 0 bases at J; junction bases unmatched: 7. The V gene's germline CDR1 is LNHDA and CDR2 SQIVND (reference sequence). The CDR3 sequence is 17 residues long. The chain's CDR3 is CASSASGRALDQETQYF. The DNA for the CDR3 is TGTGCCAGTAGTGCTAGCGGGAGGGCACTGGACCAAGAGACCCAGTACTTC.

The V and J genes are TRBV24-1 and TRBJ2-1; D gene ambiguous. Trimming removed 6 bases at V and 5 bases at J, with 10 bases between. CDR3 length: 13 amino acids. Germline V gives CDR1 KGHDR, CDR2 SFDVKD. CDR3 DNA sequence: TGTGCCACCAGTTCTTACAGCCACAATGAGCAGTTCTTC. Translating it yields CATSSYSHNEQFF.

The chain combines TRBV2 with TRBJ2-7; 9 bases match TRBD2. Per germline, CDR1 SNHLY and CDR2 FYNNEI. The CDR3 covers 14 residues. V was clipped by 7 bases and J by 5 bases; unmatched bases: 9. CDR3 in amino acids: CASIPGLATHEQYF. CDR3 nucleotide sequence: TGTGCCAGCATCCCGGGACTAGCTACCCACGAGCAGTACTTC.

The J gene is TRBJ2-7, the V gene TRBV7-9; 8 bases are a match to TRBD2. This CDR3 spans 16 amino acids. CDR1 and CDR2 (germline): SEHNR, FQNEAQ (reference sequence). Losses at the gene ends were 0 bases for V and 3 bases for J; bases not matched to a gene: 7. CDR3 DNA sequence: TGTGCCAGCAGCTTAGCGCGGGCTAGCGGGCTCTACGAGCAGTACTTC. Its translation is CASSLARASGLYEQYF.

In DNA, the CDR3 is TGTGCCAGTAGTATAAGGACTAGCGAGACAGATACGCAGTATTTT. Protein: CASSIRTSETDTQYF. V is TRBV19 and J is TRBJ2-3, with 9 bases identical to TRBD2. In germline, CDR1 is LNHDA, CDR2 SQIVND (reference sequence). V gave up 2 bases and J gave up 3 bases; unmatched junction bases: 3. The CDR3 sequence is 15 residues long.

V gene TRBV28 combines with J gene TRBJ1-6; 7 bases are shared with TRBD1. This CDR3 is 17 amino acids long. The germline V gene encodes CDR1 MDHEN and CDR2 SYDVKM. V shed 7 bases and J 0 bases; nucleotides not matched to a gene: 9. CDR3 region: CASTSGTALSYNSPLHF. As DNA, the CDR3 is TGTGCCAGCACCTCGGGGACAGCTCTCTCCTATAATTCACCCCTCCACTTT.

The chain has TRBV6-6 and TRBJ1-1; D remains ambiguous. This CDR3 has 15 amino acids. The ends were cut back, 5 bases at V and 0 bases at J, with 13 bases in the middle. CDR1 and CDR2 (germline): MNHNY, SVGAGI (reference sequence). CDR3 bases: TGTGCCAGCAGTGCCCGGGAGTTCATGAACACTGAAGCTTTCTTT. Protein product: CASSAREFMNTEAFF.

This chain joins TRBV9 and TRBJ1-6, with D possibly TRBD1 on 5 matching bases. CDR1 is SGDLS, CDR2 YYNGEE, per germline. Trimming pared 0 bases from V and 4 bases from J, leaving 8 bases between. The CDR3 loop spans 15 amino acids. CDR3 residues: CASSVEGLYNSPLHF. The CDR3 DNA sequence: TGTGCCAGCAGCGTAGAGGGACTTTATAATTCACCCCTCCACTTT.

This rearrangement joins TRBV19 to TRBJ2-1, with a possible D match to TRBD2 (6 bases). The CDR3 extends over 13 amino acids. The V gene's germline CDR1 is LNHDA and CDR2 SQIVND (reference sequence). V was trimmed by 10 bases and J by 0 bases, leaving 10 bases between them. CDR3 protein: CATSVSSYNEQFF. The CDR3 DNA is TGTGCCACTAGCGTTAGCTCCTACAATGAGCAGTTCTTC.